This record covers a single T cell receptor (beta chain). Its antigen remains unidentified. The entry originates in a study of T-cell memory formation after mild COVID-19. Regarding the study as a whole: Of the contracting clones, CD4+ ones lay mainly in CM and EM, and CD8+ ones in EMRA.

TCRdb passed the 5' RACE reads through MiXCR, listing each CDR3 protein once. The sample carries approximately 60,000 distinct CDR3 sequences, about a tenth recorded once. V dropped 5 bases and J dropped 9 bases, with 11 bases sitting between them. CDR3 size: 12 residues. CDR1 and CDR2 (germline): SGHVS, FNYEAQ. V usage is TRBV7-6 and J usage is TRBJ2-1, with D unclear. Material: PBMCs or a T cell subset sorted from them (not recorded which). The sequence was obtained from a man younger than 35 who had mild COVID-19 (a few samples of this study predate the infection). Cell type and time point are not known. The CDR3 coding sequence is TGTGCCAGCAGCCCACTTGGGCGTGAGCAGTTCTTC. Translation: CASSPLGREQFF.